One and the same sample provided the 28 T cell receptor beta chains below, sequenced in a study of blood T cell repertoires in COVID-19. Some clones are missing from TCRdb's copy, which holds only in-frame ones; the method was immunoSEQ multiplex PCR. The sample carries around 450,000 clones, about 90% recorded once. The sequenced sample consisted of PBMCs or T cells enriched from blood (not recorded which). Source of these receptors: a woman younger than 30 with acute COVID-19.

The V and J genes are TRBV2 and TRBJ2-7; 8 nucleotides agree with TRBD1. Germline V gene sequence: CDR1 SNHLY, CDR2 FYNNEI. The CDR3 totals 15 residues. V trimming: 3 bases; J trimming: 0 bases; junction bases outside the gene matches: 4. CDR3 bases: TGTGCCAGCAGTGATTACAGGGGGTCCTCCTACGAGCAGTACTTC. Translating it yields CASSDYRGSSYEQYF.

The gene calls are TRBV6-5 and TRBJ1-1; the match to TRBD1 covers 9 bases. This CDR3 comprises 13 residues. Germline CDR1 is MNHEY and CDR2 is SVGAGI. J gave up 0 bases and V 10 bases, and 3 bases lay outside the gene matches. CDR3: CATGTGLNTEAFF. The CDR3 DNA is TGTGCCACCGGGACAGGGTTGAACACTGAAGCTTTCTTT.

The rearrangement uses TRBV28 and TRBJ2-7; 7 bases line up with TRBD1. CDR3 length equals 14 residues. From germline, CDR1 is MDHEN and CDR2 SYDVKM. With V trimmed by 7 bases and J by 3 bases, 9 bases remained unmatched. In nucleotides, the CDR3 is TGTGCCAGCATTGGGACAGTTGGTTTCTACGAGCAGTACTTC. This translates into CASIGTVGFYEQYF.

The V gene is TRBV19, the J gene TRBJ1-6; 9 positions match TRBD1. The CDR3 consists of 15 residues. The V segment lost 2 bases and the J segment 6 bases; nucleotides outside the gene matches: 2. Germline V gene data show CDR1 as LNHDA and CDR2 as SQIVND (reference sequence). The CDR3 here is CASSITGGINSPLHF. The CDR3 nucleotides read TGTGCCAGTAGTATAACAGGGGGCATTAATTCACCCCTCCACTTT. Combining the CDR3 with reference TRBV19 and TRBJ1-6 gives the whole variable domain DGGITQSPKYLFRKEGQNVTLSCEQNLNHDAMYWYRQDPGQGLRLIYYSQIVNDFQKGDIAEGYSVSREKKESFPLTVTSAQKNPTAFYLCASSITGGINSPLHFGNGTRLTVT.

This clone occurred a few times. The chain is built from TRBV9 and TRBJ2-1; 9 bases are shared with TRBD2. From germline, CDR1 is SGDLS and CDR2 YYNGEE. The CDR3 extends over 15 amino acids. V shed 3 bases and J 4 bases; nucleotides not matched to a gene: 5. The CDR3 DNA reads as TGTGCCAGCAGCGAAGCGGGGGGCATTTACAATGAGCAGTTCTTC. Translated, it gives CASSEAGGIYNEQFF.

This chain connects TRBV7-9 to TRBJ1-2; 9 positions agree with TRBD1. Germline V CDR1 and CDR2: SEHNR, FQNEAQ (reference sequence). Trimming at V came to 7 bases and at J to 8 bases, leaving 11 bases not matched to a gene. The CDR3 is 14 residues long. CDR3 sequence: CASNGQGSIHGYTF. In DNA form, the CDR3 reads TGTGCCAGCAACGGACAGGGGTCAATTCACGGCTACACCTTC.

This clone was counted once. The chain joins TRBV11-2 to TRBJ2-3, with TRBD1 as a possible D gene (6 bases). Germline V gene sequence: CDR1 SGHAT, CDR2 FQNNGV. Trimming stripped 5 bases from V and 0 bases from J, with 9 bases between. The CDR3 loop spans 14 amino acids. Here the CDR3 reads CASSRQGSTDTQYF. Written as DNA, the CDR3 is TGTGCCAGCAGCCGGCAGGGGAGCACAGATACGCAGTATTTT. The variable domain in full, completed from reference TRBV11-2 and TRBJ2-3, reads EAGVAQSPRYKIIEKRQSVAFWCNPISGHATLYWYQQILGQGPKLLIQFQNNGVVDDSQLPKDRFSAERLKGVDSTLKIQPAKLEDSAVYLCASSRQGSTDTQYFGPGTRLTVL.

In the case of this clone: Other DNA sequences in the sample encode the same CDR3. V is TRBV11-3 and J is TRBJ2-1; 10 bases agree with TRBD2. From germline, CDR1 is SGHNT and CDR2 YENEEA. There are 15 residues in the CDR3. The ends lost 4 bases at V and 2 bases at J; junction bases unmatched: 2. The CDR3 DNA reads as TGTGCCAGCAGCTCCACTAGCGGGGCCTACAATGAGCAGTTCTTC. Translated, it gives CASSSTSGAYNEQFF.

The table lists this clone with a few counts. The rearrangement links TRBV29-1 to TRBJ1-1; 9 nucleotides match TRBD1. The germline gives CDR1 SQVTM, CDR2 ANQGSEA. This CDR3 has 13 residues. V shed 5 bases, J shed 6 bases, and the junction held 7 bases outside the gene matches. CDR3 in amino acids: CSVFTGQGSEAFF. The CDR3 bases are TGCAGCGTTTTCACGGGACAGGGCTCTGAAGCTTTCTTT.

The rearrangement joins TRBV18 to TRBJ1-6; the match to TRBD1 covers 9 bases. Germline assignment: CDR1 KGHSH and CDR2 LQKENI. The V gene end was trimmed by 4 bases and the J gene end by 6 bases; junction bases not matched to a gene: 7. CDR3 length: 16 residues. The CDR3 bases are TGTGCCAGCTCACTAGGACAGGGGAGCGGTAATTCACCCCTCCACTTT. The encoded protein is CASSLGQGSGNSPLHF. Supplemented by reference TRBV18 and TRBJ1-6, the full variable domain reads NAGVMQNPRHLVRRRGQEARLRCSPMKGHSHVYWYRQLPEEGLKFMVYLQKENIIDESGMPKERFSAEFPKEGPSILRIQQVVRGDSAAYFCASSLGQGSGNSPLHFGNGTRLTVT.

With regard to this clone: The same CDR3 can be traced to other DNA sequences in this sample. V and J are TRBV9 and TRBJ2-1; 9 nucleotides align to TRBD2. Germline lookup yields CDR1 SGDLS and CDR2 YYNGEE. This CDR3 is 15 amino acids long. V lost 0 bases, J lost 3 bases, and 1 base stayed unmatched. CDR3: CASSVGGGDYNEQFF. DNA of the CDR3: TGTGCCAGCAGCGTAGGCGGGGGGGACTACAATGAGCAGTTCTTC.

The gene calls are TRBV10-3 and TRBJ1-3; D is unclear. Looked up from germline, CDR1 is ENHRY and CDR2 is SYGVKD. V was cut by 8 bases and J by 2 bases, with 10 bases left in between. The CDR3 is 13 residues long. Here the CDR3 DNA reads TGTGCCATCGGTCCAGGCGCTGGAAACACCATATATTTT. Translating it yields CAIGPGAGNTIYF.

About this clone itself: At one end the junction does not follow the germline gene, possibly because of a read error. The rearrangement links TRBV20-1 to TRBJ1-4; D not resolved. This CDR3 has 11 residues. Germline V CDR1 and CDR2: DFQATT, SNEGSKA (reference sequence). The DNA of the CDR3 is TGTGCGTCGCTAACTAATGAAAAACTGTTTTTT. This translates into CASLTNEKLFF.

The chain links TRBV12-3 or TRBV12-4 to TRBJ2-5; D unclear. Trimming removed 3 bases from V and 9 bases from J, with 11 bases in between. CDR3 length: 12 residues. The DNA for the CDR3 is TGTGCCAGCAGTTTTGGCTTCATGGCCCAGTACTTC. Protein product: CASSFGFMAQYF.

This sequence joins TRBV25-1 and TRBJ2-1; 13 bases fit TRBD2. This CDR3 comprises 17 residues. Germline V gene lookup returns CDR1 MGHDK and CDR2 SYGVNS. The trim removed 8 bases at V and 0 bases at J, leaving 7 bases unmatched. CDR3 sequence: CASQGLAGSGSYNEQFF. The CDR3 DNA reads TGTGCCAGCCAGGGACTAGCGGGAAGTGGCTCCTACAATGAGCAGTTCTTC.

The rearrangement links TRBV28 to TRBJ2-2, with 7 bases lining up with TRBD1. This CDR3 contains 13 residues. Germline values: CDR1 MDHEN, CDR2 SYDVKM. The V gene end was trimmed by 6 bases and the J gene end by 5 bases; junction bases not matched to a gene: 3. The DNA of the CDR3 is TGTGCCAGCAGGAGACAGGGAACCGGGGAGCTGTTTTTT. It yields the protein CASRRQGTGELFF.

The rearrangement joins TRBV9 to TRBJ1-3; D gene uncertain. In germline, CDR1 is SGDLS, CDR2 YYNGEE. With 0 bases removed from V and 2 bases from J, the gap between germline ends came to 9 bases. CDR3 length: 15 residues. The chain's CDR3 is CASSVAITAGNTIYF. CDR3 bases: TGTGCCAGCAGCGTAGCCATAACAGCTGGAAACACCATATATTTT.

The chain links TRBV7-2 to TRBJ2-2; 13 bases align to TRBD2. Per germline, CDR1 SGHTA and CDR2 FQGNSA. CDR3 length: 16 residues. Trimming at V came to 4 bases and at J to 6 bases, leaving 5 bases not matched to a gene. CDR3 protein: CASSSGLAGVAGELFF. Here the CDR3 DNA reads TGTGCCAGCAGCTCCGGACTAGCGGGAGTCGCCGGGGAGCTGTTTTTT.

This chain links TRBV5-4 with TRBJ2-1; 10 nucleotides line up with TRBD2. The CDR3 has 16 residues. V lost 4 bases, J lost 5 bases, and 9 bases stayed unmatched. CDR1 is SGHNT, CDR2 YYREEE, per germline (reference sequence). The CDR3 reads CASSNSLAGANNEQFF. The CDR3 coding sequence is TGTGCCAGCAGCAACAGTCTAGCGGGGGCCAACAATGAGCAGTTCTTC.

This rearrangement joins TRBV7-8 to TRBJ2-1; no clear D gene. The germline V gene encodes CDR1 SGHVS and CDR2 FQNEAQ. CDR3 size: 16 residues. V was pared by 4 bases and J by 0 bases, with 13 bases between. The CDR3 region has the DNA TGTGCCAGCAGCTCTCTTGCGGTTAGCTCCTACAATGAGCAGTTCTTC. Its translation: CASSSLAVSSYNEQFF.

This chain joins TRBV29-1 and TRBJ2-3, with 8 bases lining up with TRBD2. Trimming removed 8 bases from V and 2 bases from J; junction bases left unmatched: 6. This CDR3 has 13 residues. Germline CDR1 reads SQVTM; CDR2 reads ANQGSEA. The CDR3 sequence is CSSGGRFTDTQYF. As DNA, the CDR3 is TGCAGCTCGGGGGGGCGGTTCACAGATACGCAGTATTTT.

CDR3 DNA sequence: TGCGCCAGCAGCTTGTTAGGGACAGGGTCTCCTAAGCCCTACAATGAGCAGTTCTTC. Its protein product is CASSLLGTGSPKPYNEQFF. The V call is TRBV5-1, the J call TRBJ2-1, with 9 positions matching TRBD1. V gave up 1 base and J gave up 2 bases; unmatched junction bases: 13. The CDR3 is 19 amino acids. CDR1 is SGHRS, CDR2 YFSETQ, per germline. The full variable domain, its missing parts supplied by reference TRBV5-1 and TRBJ2-1, is KAGVTQTPRYLIKTRGQQVTLSCSPISGHRSVSWYQQTPGQGLQFLFEYFSETQRNKGNFPGRFSGRQFSNSRSEMNVSTLELGDSALYLCASSLLGTGSPKPYNEQFFGPGTRLTVL.

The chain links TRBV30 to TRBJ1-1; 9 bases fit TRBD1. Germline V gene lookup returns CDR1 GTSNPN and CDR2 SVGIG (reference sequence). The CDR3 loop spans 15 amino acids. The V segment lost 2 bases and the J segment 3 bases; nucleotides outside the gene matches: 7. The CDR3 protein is CAWSPGTGIYTEAFF. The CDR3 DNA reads TGTGCCTGGAGTCCCGGGACAGGGATATACACTGAAGCTTTCTTT.

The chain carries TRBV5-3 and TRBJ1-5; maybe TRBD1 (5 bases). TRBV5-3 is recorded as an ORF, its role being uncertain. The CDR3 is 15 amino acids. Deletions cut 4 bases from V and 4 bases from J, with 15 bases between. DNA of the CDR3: TGTGCCAGAAGCAAAGATCCAGGGCTTAATCAGCCCCAGCATTTT. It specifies CARSKDPGLNQPQHF.

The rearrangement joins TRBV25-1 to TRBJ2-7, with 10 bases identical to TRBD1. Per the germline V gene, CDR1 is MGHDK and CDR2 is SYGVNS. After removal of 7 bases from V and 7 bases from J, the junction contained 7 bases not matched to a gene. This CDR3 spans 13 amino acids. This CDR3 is CASTRQGAEEQYF. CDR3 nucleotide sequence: TGTGCCAGCACCCGACAGGGGGCGGAAGAGCAGTACTTC.

The CDR3: CASSYLQVANYGYTF. Here the CDR3 DNA reads TGTGCCAGCAGTTATCTACAGGTTGCTAACTATGGCTACACCTTC. This chain links TRBV6-9 with TRBJ1-2; a weak D match, TRBD1 (5 bases). CDR3 length: 15 residues. Trimming pared 2 bases from V and 0 bases from J, leaving 10 bases between. The germline CDR1 and CDR2 sequences are MNHGY and SVAAGI.

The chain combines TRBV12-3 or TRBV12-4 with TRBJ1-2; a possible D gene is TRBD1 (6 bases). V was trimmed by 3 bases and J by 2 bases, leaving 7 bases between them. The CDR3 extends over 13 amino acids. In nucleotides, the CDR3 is TGTGCCAGCAGTTTCGGACAGAACTATGGCTACACCTTC. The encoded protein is CASSFGQNYGYTF.

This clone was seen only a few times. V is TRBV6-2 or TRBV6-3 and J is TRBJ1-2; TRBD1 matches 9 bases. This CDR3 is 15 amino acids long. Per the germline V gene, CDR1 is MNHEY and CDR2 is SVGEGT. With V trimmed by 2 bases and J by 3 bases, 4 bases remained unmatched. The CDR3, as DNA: TGTGCCAGCAGTTACGCGCGGGACAGGGACTATGGCTACACCTTC. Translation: CASSYARDRDYGYTF.